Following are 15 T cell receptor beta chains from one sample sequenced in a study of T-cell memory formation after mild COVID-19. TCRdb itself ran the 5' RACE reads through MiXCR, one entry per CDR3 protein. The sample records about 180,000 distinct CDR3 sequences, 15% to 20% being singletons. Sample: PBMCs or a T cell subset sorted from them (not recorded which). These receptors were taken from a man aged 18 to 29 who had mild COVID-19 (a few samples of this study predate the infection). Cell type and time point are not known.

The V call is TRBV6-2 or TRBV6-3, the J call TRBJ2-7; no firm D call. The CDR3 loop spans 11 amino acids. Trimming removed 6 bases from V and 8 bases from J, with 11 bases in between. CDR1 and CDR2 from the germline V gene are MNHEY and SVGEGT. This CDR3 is CASSQGNKQYV. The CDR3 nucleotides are TGTGCCAGCAGCCAAGGAAATAAGCAGTACGTC.

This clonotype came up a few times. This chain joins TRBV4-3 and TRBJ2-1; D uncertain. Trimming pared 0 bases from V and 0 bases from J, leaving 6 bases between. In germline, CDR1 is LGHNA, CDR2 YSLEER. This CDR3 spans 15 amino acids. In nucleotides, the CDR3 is TGCGCCAGCAGCCAAGATGGGAACTCCTACAATGAGCAGTTCTTC. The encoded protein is CASSQDGNSYNEQFF.

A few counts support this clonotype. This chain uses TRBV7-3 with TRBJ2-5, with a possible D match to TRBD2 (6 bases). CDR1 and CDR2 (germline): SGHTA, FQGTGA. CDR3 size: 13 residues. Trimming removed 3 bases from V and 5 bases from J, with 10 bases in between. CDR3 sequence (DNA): TGTGCCAGCAGCTTCGCGGGGCGGGAGACCCAGTACTTC. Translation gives CASSFAGRETQYF.

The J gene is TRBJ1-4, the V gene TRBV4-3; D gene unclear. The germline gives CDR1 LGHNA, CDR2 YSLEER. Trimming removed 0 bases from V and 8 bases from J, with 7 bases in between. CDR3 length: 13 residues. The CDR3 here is CASSQDRAEKLFF. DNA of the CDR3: TGCGCCAGCAGCCAAGATCGGGCCGAAAAACTGTTTTTT.

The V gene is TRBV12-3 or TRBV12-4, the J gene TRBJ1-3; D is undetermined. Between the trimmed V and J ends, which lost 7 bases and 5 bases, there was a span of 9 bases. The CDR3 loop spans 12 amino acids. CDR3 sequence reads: CASIRTRNTIYF. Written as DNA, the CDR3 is TGTGCCAGCATAAGGACCCGAAACACCATATATTTT.

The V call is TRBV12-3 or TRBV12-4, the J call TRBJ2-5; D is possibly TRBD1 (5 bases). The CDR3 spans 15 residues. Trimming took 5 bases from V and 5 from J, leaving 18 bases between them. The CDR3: CASSGRTSRWETQYF. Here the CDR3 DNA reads TGTGCCAGCAGTGGAAGGACATCCCGGTGGGAGACCCAGTACTTC.

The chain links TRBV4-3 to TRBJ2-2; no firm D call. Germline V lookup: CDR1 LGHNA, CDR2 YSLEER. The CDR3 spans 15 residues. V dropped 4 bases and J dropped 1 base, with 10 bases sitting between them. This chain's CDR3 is CASSPLLMNTGELFF. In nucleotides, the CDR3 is TGCGCCAGCAGCCCCCTGTTAATGAACACCGGGGAGCTGTTTTTT.

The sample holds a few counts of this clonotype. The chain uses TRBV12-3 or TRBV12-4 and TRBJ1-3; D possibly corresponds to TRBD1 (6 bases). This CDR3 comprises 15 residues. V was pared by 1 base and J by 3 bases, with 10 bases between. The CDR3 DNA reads TGTGCCAGCAGTTTAGGCAACAGGGTTGGAAACACCATATATTTT. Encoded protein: CASSLGNRVGNTIYF.

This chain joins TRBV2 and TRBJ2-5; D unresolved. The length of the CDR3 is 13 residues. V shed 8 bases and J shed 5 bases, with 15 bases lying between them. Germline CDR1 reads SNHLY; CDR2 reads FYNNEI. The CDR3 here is CASLRWTEETQYF. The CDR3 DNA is TGTGCCAGCCTGCGTTGGACGGAGGAGACCCAGTACTTC.

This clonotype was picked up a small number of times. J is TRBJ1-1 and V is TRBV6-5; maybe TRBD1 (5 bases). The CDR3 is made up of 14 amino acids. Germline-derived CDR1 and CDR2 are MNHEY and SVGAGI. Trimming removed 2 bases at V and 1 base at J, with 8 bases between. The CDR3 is CASSYGGTNTEAFF. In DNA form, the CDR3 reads TGTGCCAGCAGTTACGGGGGGACGAACACTGAAGCTTTCTTT.

The CDR3 sequence: CASSLLGRYSTDTQYF. As DNA, the CDR3 is TGTGCCAGCAGCTTACTCGGACGGTATAGCACAGATACGCAGTATTTT. The genes are TRBV7-3 and TRBJ2-3; no clear D gene. The CDR3 covers 16 residues. Germline V lookup: CDR1 SGHTA, CDR2 FQGTGA. Trimming removed 2 bases at V and 0 bases at J, with 12 bases between. The variable domain in full, completed from reference TRBV7-3 and TRBJ2-3, reads GAGVSQTPSNKVTEKGKYVELRCDPISGHTALYWYRQSLGQGPEFLIYFQGTGAADDSGLPNDRFFAVRPEGSVSTLKIQRTERGDSAVYLCASSLLGRYSTDTQYFGPGTRLTVL.

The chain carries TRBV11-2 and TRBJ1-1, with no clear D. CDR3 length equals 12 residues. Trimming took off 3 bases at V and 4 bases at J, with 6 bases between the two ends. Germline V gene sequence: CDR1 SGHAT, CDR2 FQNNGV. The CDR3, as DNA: TGTGCCAGCAGCTTTGGGCGCACTGAAGCTTTCTTT. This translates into CASSFGRTEAFF.

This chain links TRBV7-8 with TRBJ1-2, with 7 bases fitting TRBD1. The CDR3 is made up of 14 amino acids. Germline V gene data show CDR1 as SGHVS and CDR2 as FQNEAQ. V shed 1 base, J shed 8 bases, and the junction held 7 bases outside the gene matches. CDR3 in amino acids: CASSLGDRVEGYTF. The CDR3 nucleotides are TGTGCCAGCAGCTTAGGCGACAGGGTGGAAGGCTACACCTTC.

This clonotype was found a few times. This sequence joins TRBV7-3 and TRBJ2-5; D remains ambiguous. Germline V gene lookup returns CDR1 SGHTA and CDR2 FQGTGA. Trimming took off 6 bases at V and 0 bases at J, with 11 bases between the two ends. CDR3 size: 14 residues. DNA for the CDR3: TGTGCCAGCAGTCAGTCTTCCTACCAAGAGACCCAGTACTTC. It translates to CASSQSSYQETQYF.

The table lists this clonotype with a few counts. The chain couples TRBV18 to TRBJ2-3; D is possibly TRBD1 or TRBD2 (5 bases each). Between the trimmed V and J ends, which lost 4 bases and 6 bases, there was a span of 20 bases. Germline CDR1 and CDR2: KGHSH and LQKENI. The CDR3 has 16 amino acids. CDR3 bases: TGTGCCAGCTCACGCGAGAGAGTCGGGGCCATGGATACGCAGTATTTT. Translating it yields CASSRERVGAMDTQYF.